Below are 5 T cell receptor beta chains sequenced from a single sample in a study of molecular identifiers for immune sequencing clone quantification. TCRdb ran MiXCR on the PCR reads and lists one entry per CDR3 protein. The sample gives just under 650,000 distinct CDR3 sequences, about 20% of which show up once; around 0.86% is in the top ten. The material sequenced was naive CD8+ T cells from blood, with Jurkat cell RNA spiked in. Specified subset: FACS-sorted CD8+CD4-CCR7+CD45RA+ naive T cells. Receptors originate from a human donor in good health. Some libraries in this study had Jurkat cell RNA spiked in.

Ten or more counts support this clonotype. This sequence joins TRBV7-3 and TRBJ2-1; no firm D call. The germline V and J ends were trimmed by 0 bases and 7 bases, with 10 bases remaining between them. CDR1 is SGHTA and CDR2 is FQGTGA in the germline V gene. This CDR3 is 14 amino acids long. DNA for the CDR3: TGTGCCAGCAGCTTAACGCCATCTCGGAATGAGCAGTTCTTC. Translation gives CASSLTPSRNEQFF.

Regarding this clonotype: The conserved phenylalanine or tryptophan normally closing the CDR3 is absent here, so this likely arose from a read error. The J gene is TRBJ2-7, the V gene TRBV4-3, with 8 bases fitting TRBD2. The ends lost 0 bases at V and 0 bases at J; junction bases unmatched: 4. Germline CDR1 LGHNA, CDR2 YSLEER. The CDR3 runs 16 residues. CDR3 amino acids: CASSQETGGVSYEQYL. CDR3 nucleotides: TGCGCCAGCAGCCAAGAAACCGGGGGGGTCTCCTACGAGCAGTACCTC.

As to this clonotype: A much more abundant neighbour one base away suggests this may be a read error. The chain carries TRBV7-6 and TRBJ2-7, with 7 bases fitting TRBD1. In germline, CDR1 is SGHVS, CDR2 FNYEAQ. The CDR3 is made up of 15 amino acids. Germline trimming cut 4 bases from V and 3 bases from J; bases unmatched to any gene: 9. CDR3 residues: CASSSNRQGRYEQYF. The CDR3 coding sequence is TGTGCCAGCAGCTCCAACCGACAGGGCCGCTACGAGCAGTACTTC. Full variable domain (outside the CDR3, taken from reference TRBV7-6 and TRBJ2-7): GAGVSQSPRYKVTKRGQDVALRCDPISGHVSLYWYRQALGQGPEFLTYFNYEAQQDKSGLPNDRFSAERPEGSISTLTIQRTEQRDSAMYRCASSSNRQGRYEQYFGPGTRLTVT.

CDR3 in amino acids: CASGQGLRTYEQYF. The CDR3 nucleotides read TGTGCCAGCGGACAGGGCCTGCGCACCTACGAGCAGTACTTC. The rearrangement uses TRBV10-3 and TRBJ2-7; the match to TRBD1 covers 8 bases. V shed 10 bases and J 2 bases; nucleotides not matched to a gene: 10. Germline assignment: CDR1 ENHRY and CDR2 SYGVKD. The CDR3 loop spans 14 amino acids.

As regards this clonotype: No DNA is shown, since the ends of the CDR3 on it are uncertain; the CDR3 is the one TCRdb lists. The chain links TRBV9 to TRBJ2-7; the table names TRBD2, a call not compared with the DNA. Germline V gene sequence: CDR1 SGDLS, CDR2 YYNGEE. The CDR3 numbers 14 amino acids, ends counted. CDR3 protein: CASSVGGGTVEQHF.